This TCR beta chain appears in the sequencing data of a study of blood T cell repertoires in COVID-19. For the study at large: Samples representing acute and convalescent COVID-19 were sourced from the United States, Italy and Spain. Nucleic acid was either cDNA or gDNA, and it came from T cells, B-cell-depleted T cells, or PBMCs.

The CDR3 sequence is 15 residues long. Trimming took 0 bases from V and 4 from J, leaving 10 bases between them. Germline CDR1 and CDR2: SGHNT and YENEEA. The cohort comprised adults aged roughly 18 to 100 years residing in some 24 US areas. Profiling relied on immunoSEQ multiplex PCR, and the TCRdb table lists in-frame clones only, not all of them. Of hundreds of thousands of clones listed, about 86% are singletons. The clonotype was recovered from a woman aged 45-65 years with acute COVID-19. The rearrangement uses TRBV11-3 and TRBJ2-1; possibly TRBD1 for D (5 bases). Sequencing was carried out using PBMCs or T cells enriched from blood (not recorded which). The CDR3 DNA reads as TGTGCCAGCAGCTTAGAGGCGCAGGGATACAATGAGCAGTTCTTC. This gives the protein CASSLEAQGYNEQFF.